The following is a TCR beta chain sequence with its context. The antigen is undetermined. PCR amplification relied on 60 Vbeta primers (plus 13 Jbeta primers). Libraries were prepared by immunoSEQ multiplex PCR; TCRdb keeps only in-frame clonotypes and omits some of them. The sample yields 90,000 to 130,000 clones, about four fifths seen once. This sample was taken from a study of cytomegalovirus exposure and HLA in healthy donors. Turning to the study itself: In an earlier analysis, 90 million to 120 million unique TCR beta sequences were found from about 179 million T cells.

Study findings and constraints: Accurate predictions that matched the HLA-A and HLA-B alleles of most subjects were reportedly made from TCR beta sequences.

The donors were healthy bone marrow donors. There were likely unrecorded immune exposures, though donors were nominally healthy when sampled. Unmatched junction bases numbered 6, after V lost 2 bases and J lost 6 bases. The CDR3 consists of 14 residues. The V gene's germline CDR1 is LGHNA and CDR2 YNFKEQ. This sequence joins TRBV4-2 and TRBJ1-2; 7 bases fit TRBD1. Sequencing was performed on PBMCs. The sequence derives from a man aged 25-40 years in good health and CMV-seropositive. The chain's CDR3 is CASSQTDRANGYTF. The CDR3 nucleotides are TGTGCCAGCAGCCAAACCGACAGGGCCAATGGCTACACCTTC.